Each of the 21 T cell receptor beta chains below was sequenced from the same sample in a study of blood T cells in healthy people across ages. A second PCR of about 6 to 11 cycles used a sample-barcoded 5' primer and a J-beta primer mix. TCRdb re-called the 5' RACE reads through MiXCR, storing one row per CDR3 protein. The sample includes about 640,000 distinct CDR3 sequences, roughly 58% of them seen just once. Sequenced material: blood. These receptors were collected from a man aged 60 to 69 in good health.

There are a few counts of this clonotype. V is TRBV20-1 and J is TRBJ2-7; no definite D call. V was clipped by 3 bases and J by 0 bases, with 12 bases between them. The CDR3 contains 14 residues. Germline V gene data show CDR1 as DFQATT and CDR2 as SNEGSKA (reference sequence). CDR3: CSASSPKSSYEQYF. Written as DNA, the CDR3 is TGCAGTGCTAGTTCTCCAAAGAGCTCCTACGAGCAGTACTTC.

This chain uses TRBV5-1 with TRBJ2-3; tentative D call: TRBD2 (5 bases). The CDR3 sequence is 13 residues long. Trimming took 4 bases from V and 3 from J, leaving 9 bases between them. The germline gives CDR1 SGHRS, CDR2 YFSETQ. CDR3 protein: CASSNGGTDTQYF. The CDR3 bases are TGCGCCAGCAGCAACGGCGGGACAGATACGCAGTATTTT.

The rearrangement links TRBV7-2 to TRBJ1-2, with a tentative D call TRBD1 (6 bases). The CDR3 contains 16 residues. The germline V gene encodes CDR1 SGHTA and CDR2 FQGNSA. V was clipped by 0 bases and J by 8 bases, with 19 bases between them. CDR3 loop: CASSLATVVTGRGYTF. The DNA of the CDR3 is TGTGCCAGCAGCTTAGCCACCGTCGTTACAGGGCGAGGCTACACCTTC.

The rearrangement links TRBV4-1 to TRBJ2-1, with 14 bases fitting TRBD2. The V gene end was trimmed by 1 base and the J gene end by 0 bases; junction bases not matched to a gene: 2. The V gene's germline CDR1 is MGHRA and CDR2 YSYEKL. CDR3 length: 18 residues. CDR3 residues: CASSQGTSGGYSYNEQFF. The CDR3 DNA follows: TGCGCCAGCAGCCAAGGGACTAGCGGGGGGTACTCCTACAATGAGCAGTTCTTC.

The V gene is TRBV6-2 or TRBV6-3, the J gene TRBJ1-5; 11 nucleotides align to TRBD1. The germline V gene has CDR1 MNHEY and CDR2 SVGEGT. V dropped 7 bases and J dropped 0; count of bases not matched to a gene: 8. The CDR3 runs to 17 residues. The CDR3 here is CASTGDRGDYSNQPQHF. The CDR3, as DNA: TGTGCCAGCACCGGGGACAGGGGGGATTATAGCAATCAGCCCCAGCATTTT.

This chain links TRBV18 with TRBJ2-6, with 7 bases matching TRBD1. V trimming: 3 bases; J trimming: 1 base; junction bases outside the gene matches: 15. The CDR3 contains 20 residues. In germline, CDR1 is KGHSH, CDR2 LQKENI. The CDR3 region has the DNA TGTGCCAGCTCACCGGGGACAGCACGACTTGCCCTATCTGGGGCCAACGTCCTGACTTTC. Its protein is CASSPGTARLALSGANVLTF.

V is TRBV20-1 and J is TRBJ2-1; TRBD2 matches 15 bases. The CDR3 sequence is 14 residues long. Germline assignment: CDR1 DFQATT and CDR2 SNEGSKA (reference sequence). Trimming took 6 bases from V and 9 from J; bases not matched to a gene: 6. CDR3 DNA: TGCAGTGCCAGGACTAGCGGGGGGGCTAGTGAGCAGTTCTTC. It translates to CSARTSGGASEQFF.

The rearrangement links TRBV15 to TRBJ2-1; D gene uncertain. V shed 2 bases and J shed 0 bases, with 23 bases lying between them. This CDR3 spans 20 amino acids. CDR1 is LNHNV and CDR2 is YYDKDF in the germline V gene (reference sequence). In DNA, the CDR3 is TGTGCCACCAGCAGACTTGTTTTATGGGCCTCCAGTGGCTCCTACAATGAGCAGTTCTTC. Its protein product is CATSRLVLWASSGSYNEQFF. The full variable domain, its missing parts supplied by reference TRBV15 and TRBJ2-1, is DAMVIQNPRYQVTQFGKPVTLSCSQTLNHNVMYWYQQKSSQAPKLLFHYYDKDFNNEADTPDNFQSRRPNTSFCFLDIRSPGLGDTAMYLCATSRLVLWASSGSYNEQFFGPGTRLTVL.

This clonotype appeared a few times. The chain couples TRBV12-3 or TRBV12-4 to TRBJ2-7, with D hard to call. The closer fit of TRBJ2-5 to the DNA end suggests the J call may be wrong. This CDR3 is built from 14 residues. The CDR3 loop reads CASTERVDQETQYF. The CDR3 DNA reads as TGTGCCAGCACGGAAAGGGTCGACCAAGAGACCCAGTACTTC.

This clonotype has a handful of counts. The rearrangement links TRBV7-2 to TRBJ1-2, with 10 positions matching TRBD1. The V and J ends lost 0 bases and 7 bases, in that order; junction bases with no gene match: 2. This CDR3 comprises 14 residues. In germline, CDR1 is SGHTA, CDR2 FQGNSA. CDR3 residues: CASSLAGTGAGYTF. CDR3 nucleotide sequence: TGTGCCAGCAGCTTAGCCGGGACAGGGGCTGGCTACACCTTC.

This clonotype has a handful of counts. V usage is TRBV29-1 and J usage is TRBJ2-3; D tentatively reads TRBD1 or TRBD2 (5 bases each). V lost 4 bases and J lost 2, with 10 bases in between. The germline V gene encodes CDR1 SQVTM and CDR2 ANQGSEA. The CDR3 is made up of 13 amino acids. CDR3 sequence: CSVGGKATDTQYF. The CDR3, as DNA: TGCAGCGTTGGGGGGAAAGCCACAGATACGCAGTATTTT.

The chain links TRBV5-5 to TRBJ2-2; TRBD1 matches at 12 bases. The trim removed 0 bases at V and 8 bases at J, leaving 5 bases unmatched. Per germline, CDR1 SGHKS and CDR2 YYEKEE (reference sequence). The CDR3 has 16 residues. The CDR3 DNA follows: TGTGCCAGCAGCTTGGTGGGACAGGGGGCAACAGGGGAGCTGTTTTTT. This gives the protein CASSLVGQGATGELFF.

The chain uses TRBV4-1 and TRBJ2-1, with 7 bases matching TRBD2. Judging by the DNA end, TRBJ2-7 fits better; the J call may be wrong. This CDR3 has 13 amino acids. Germline V gene sequence: CDR1 MGHRA, CDR2 YSYEKL. This CDR3 is CASSQVGTTEQYF. CDR3 nucleotide sequence: TGCGCCAGCAGCCAAGTAGGGACTACAGAGCAGTACTTC.

The chain uses TRBV2 and TRBJ2-3; 11 bases map to TRBD2. The trim removed 7 bases at V and 2 bases at J, leaving 5 bases unmatched. The CDR3 spans 15 residues. The germline V gene has CDR1 SNHLY and CDR2 FYNNEI. The DNA of the CDR3 is TGTGCCAGCACTGCTAGCGGGGGGATCACAGATACGCAGTATTTT. This codes for CASTASGGITDTQYF.

This clonotype has only a few counts. The chain is built from TRBV10-1 and TRBJ2-1; D is undetermined. V gave up 8 bases and J gave up 9 bases, with 11 bases separating them. CDR1 is WNHNN and CDR2 is SYGVQD in the germline V gene (reference sequence). The CDR3 contains 11 residues. CDR3 sequence reads: CASSDLGEQFF. The CDR3 coding sequence is TGCGCCAGCTCCGACTTAGGTGAGCAGTTCTTC.

This clonotype was seen only a few times. The V call is TRBV5-1, the J call TRBJ2-5; TRBD1 might be the D (6 bases). The CDR3 totals 15 residues. Trimming left V 3 bases short and J 5 bases short, with 17 bases between. Germline CDR1 and CDR2: SGHRS and YFSETQ. The CDR3 bases are TGCGCCAGCAGCTCCGGACAGACCGGCAGGGAGACCCAGTACTTC. Amino acid sequence: CASSSGQTGRETQYF.

The chain recombines TRBV18 with TRBJ1-1; unclear D gene. The CDR3 is 15 residues long. Germline V gene data show CDR1 as KGHSH and CDR2 as LQKENI. Trimming pared 3 bases from V and 1 base from J, leaving 12 bases between. The CDR3 nucleotides read TGTGCCAGCTCACCGGGTACTCTGGAGAACACTGAAGCTTTCTTT. As protein: CASSPGTLENTEAFF.

The rearrangement uses TRBV20-1 and TRBJ2-7; a weak D match, TRBD1 (6 bases). Trimming took off 1 base at V and 4 bases at J, with 8 bases between the two ends. The V gene's germline CDR1 is DFQATT and CDR2 SNEGSKA (reference sequence). The CDR3 consists of 12 residues. The CDR3 DNA reads TGCAGTGCTAGAGCAGGGGCGTACGAGCAGTACTTC. Amino acid sequence: CSARAGAYEQYF.

This clonotype appeared many times. The chain recombines TRBV27 with TRBJ1-2; D is possibly TRBD1 (6 bases). Germline CDR1 and CDR2: MNHEY and SMNVEV (reference sequence). Trimming removed 0 bases at V and 4 bases at J, with 15 bases between. The CDR3 consists of 16 residues. CDR3 in DNA: TGTGCCAGCAGTTTATCGGCGGGGGGCGCAAGCTATGGCTACACCTTC. Its protein is CASSLSAGGASYGYTF.

This clonotype occurred many times. CDR3: CAISESGDRGLYEQYF. The CDR3 nucleotides are TGTGCCATCAGTGAGTCGGGGGACAGGGGGCTTTACGAGCAGTACTTC. V gene TRBV10-3 combines with J gene TRBJ2-7; 12 bases map to TRBD1. The germline gives CDR1 ENHRY, CDR2 SYGVKD. V shed 0 bases, J shed 4 bases, and the junction held 4 bases outside the gene matches. There are 16 residues in the CDR3.

This chain uses TRBV29-1 with TRBJ2-1; 10 bases match TRBD2. Per the germline V gene, CDR1 is SQVTM and CDR2 is ANQGSEA. The V and J ends lost 5 bases and 3 bases, in that order; junction bases with no gene match: 10. The CDR3 is made up of 16 amino acids. For the CDR3, the DNA is TGCAGCGTTCCGCGCGGGACTAGCGTAGACTACAATGAGCAGTTCTTC. Translation: CSVPRGTSVDYNEQFF.